This T cell receptor beta chain derives from a study of T cell repertoires in cytomegalovirus infection. About the research overall: Public TCR beta signatures indicated both CMV infection and matching HLA type. General study findings and limits: HLA-C-restricted TCR beta clonotypes specific for CMV led the ex vivo response.

As for this clonotype: Its antigen is unidentified.

TCRdb processed the reads anew with MiXCR; each CDR3 protein has one entry. The sample includes about 340,000 distinct CDR3 sequences, almost 30% of them seen just once. CDR1 is SNHLY, CDR2 FYNNEI, per germline. V shed 8 bases and J shed 6 bases, with 7 bases lying between them. CDR3 length: 11 residues. The chain joins TRBV2 to TRBJ2-2; D gene uncertain. Here the sequenced sample was cultured PBMCs, taken from culture after CMV antigen stimulation. The sequence was collected from a human donor in good health (CMV status not recorded). Some clones in this sample may be carry-over from other donors' samples. The DNA of the CDR3 is TGTGCCAGCCGGGTTCCCGGGGAGCTGTTTTTT. This sequence encodes CASRVPGELFF.